This TCR beta chain is drawn from a study of CD8 T cells in Susac syndrome. An input of roughly 0.5 to 1 ug of RNA was subjected to reverse transcription using random hexamers. TCR beta CDR3 was amplified by immunoSEQ covering 54 Vbeta and 13 Jbeta. TCRdb reprocessed the immunoSEQ multiplex PCR reads with MiXCR, giving one entry per CDR3 protein. This sample has approximately 120,000 distinct CDR3 sequences, with about 95% found just once. The CDR3 extends over 15 amino acids. CDR1 and CDR2 (germline): SGHTA, FQGNSA. The germline V and J ends were trimmed by 1 base and 8 bases, with 17 bases remaining between them.

Sequencing used CD4+ T cells from PBMCs. The chain carries TRBV7-2 and TRBJ1-2, with D unresolved. The receptor was isolated from a human donor in good health. CDR3 protein: CASSLEIGVLGGYTF. DNA of the CDR3: TGTGCCAGCAGCTTAGAAATCGGGGTGTTGGGGGGCTACACCTTC.